This T cell receptor (beta chain) was sequenced during a study of cytomegalovirus exposure and HLA in healthy donors. Findings and limits, study-wide: CMV serostatus alone was available as immune exposure information.

V was pared by 4 bases and J by 0 bases, with 4 bases of the junction left unmatched. Germline V gives CDR1 WNHNN, CDR2 SYGVQD (reference sequence). The CDR3 extends over 15 amino acids. Those who donated were healthy bone marrow donors. This clone has more than one count but fewer than ten. Its matching antigen is unknown. The PCR used 60 Vbeta and 13 Jbeta primers. The protocol was immunoSEQ multiplex PCR, while the TCRdb copy is restricted to in-frame clones and leaves out a portion. This table holds 100,000 to 150,000 clones, 70% to 90% found once. The chain couples TRBV10-1 to TRBJ1-1; 8 bases are shared with TRBD1. Source material: PBMCs. This clonotype was sampled from a woman aged 40 to 50 in good health and CMV-seropositive. The CDR3 spells CASSARTGLNTEAFF. Here the CDR3 DNA reads TGCGCCAGCAGTGCCCGGACAGGGTTGAACACTGAAGCTTTCTTT.